This T cell receptor (beta chain) was identified in a study of T cells after yellow fever vaccination. Background on the study: SMART-Seq v4 Ultra Low Input handled preparation of low-cell-number fractions. General observations from the study: The secondary response was weaker, and its peak arrived faster, on day 5 versus 15. A large majority of primary-vaccination clones showed up again after the booster (approximately 95% CD4, around 90% CD8). The presence of abundant clonotypes contaminating from the bulk population was possible in FACS-sorted repertoires.

The V gene's germline CDR1 is MNHEY and CDR2 SVGAGI. The CDR3 spans 15 residues. V was shortened by 6 bases and J by 9 bases, with 18 bases between the two germline ends. Using its own MiXCR run on the 5' RACE reads, TCRdb lists one record per CDR3 protein. Seen here are a few hundred thousand distinct CDR3 sequences, roughly 4% observed once, and the top ten hold about 24%. This clonotype has a count of ten or more. The antigen remains undetermined. The source material was PBMCs, sampled 5 days after the yellow fever booster vaccination. This chain links TRBV6-5 with TRBJ1-6, with D possibly being TRBD1 (6 bases). This receptor was identified in a man between 18 and 29 years old who received the YFV17D yellow fever vaccine. The CDR3 loop is CASSQYTGRSSPLHF. The CDR3 DNA follows: TGTGCCAGCAGCCAGTACACAGGGAGATCTTCACCCCTCCACTTT.